This TCR beta chain was sequenced for a study of blood T cell repertoires in COVID-19 (dated by TCRdb to about 2020). Study-wide context: Samples from collaborators originated in the United States, Italy and Spain and spanned both the acute and convalescent phases of COVID-19. The prospective study material was composed of cDNA or gDNA derived from T cells, B-cell-depleted T cells, or PBMCs. Deeply sampled blood TCRbeta repertoires from subjects exposed to, actively infected with, or recovered from COVID-19 were included in the dataset. The repertoires were released in a freely available public database meant as a resource for research on the immune response to SARS-CoV-2. The samples were drawn from two sources: the first 160 participants of the ongoing ImmuneRACE study, and 1,254 subjects contributed by 6 global collaborators. Sample metadata almost always included a de-identified subject ID, COVID-19 status, age in years and sex. Where HLA class I and class II types were available, the types were taken from metadata supplied by the sample provider, not from assay-based typing.

Taken from cysteine to phenylalanine, the CDR3 has 15 residues. The kept DNA is CDR3 alone, 45 bases in frame from the first base. V is pruned by 6 bases and J by 10 bases, leaving 10 bases of the junction without a gene match. CDR1 and CDR2 are drawn from the germline V gene: MNHEY, SVGAGI. The immunoSEQ Assay, a bias-controlled multiplex PCR, was used to amplify TCRbeta CDR3 regions from genomic DNA. As for the original processing: The number of nucleated cells in each sample was estimated by amplification of reference gene primers within the assay. To quantify the absolute abundance of each unique TCRbeta CDR3 rearrangement, sequence reads were collapsed and filtered. For each sample, productive Simpson clonality was calculated as the square root of Simpson's diversity index over productive rearrangements. TCRdb holds this immuneACCESS table with in-frame rearrangements only. Some clones are missing; in checked studies, unresolved V genes explain under half, and the rest has no known cause. The DNA was the basis for D and trimming; V, J and clone size are from that table. Present in this sample are 120,000 or so clones, 81% of which were seen just once. The ten top clones hold about a sixth of the sample.

One collaborating source in Seattle enrolled patients during active infection and followed them longitudinally through the course of disease. Whole blood was collected in K2EDTA tubes by collaborating institutions according to the institutions' own protocols. For TCRbeta analysis, collaborators shipped samples in one of three forms: frozen whole blood, isolated PBMCs, or DNA extracted from either of those sample types. Points on this clone: Its binding antigen is unknown. Base qualities are missing; no much larger clone stands one base away.

Overall results and qualifications from the work: Clinical and demographic metadata were provided uncurated, with the amount varying by source and participant.

The sequence was collected from a man aged 30 to 45 with COVID-19, enrolled during active disease. The sample consisted of peripheral blood. The V and J genes are TRBV6-5 and TRBJ1-6; 9 nucleotides in the junction match TRBD1. CDR3 region: CASSGQGRELSPLHF. The nucleotide sequence reads as follows: TGTGCCAGCAGCGGACAGGGGCGGGAGTTGTCACCCCTCCACTTT.